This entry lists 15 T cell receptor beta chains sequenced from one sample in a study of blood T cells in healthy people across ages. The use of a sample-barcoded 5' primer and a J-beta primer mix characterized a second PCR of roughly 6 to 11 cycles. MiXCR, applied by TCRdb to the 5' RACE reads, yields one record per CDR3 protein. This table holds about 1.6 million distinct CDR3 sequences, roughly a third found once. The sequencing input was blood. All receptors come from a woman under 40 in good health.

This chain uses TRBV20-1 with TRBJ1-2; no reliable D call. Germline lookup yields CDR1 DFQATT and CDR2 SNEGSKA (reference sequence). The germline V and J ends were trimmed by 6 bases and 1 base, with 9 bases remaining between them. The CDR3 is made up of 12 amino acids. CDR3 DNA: TGCAGTGCGGTGGGCGGTAACTATGGCTACACCTTC. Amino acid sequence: CSAVGGNYGYTF.

The CDR3 loop is CASSSPYTGGQETQYF. CDR3 nucleotides: TGCGCCAGCAGCTCGCCATACACAGGAGGTCAAGAGACCCAGTACTTC. V usage is TRBV5-1 and J usage is TRBJ2-5; possibly TRBD1 or TRBD2 for D (5 bases each). From germline, CDR1 is SGHRS and CDR2 YFSETQ. The CDR3 has 16 amino acids. V was trimmed by 3 bases and J by 2 bases, leaving 17 bases between them.

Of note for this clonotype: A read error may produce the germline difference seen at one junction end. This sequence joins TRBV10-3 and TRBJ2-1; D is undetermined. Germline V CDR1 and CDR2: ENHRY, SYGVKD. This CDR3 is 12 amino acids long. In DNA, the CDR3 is TGTGCCATCAGGAATGTCCCCAGCGAGCAGGTCTTC. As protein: CAIRNVPSEQVF.

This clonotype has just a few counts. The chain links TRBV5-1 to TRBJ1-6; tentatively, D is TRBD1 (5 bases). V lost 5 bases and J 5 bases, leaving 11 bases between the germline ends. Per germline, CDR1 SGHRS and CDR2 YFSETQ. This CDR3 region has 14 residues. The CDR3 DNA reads TGCGCCAGCAGGCCCCAGGGAGATAATTCACCCCTCCACTTT. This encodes CASRPQGDNSPLHF.

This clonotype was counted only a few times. DNA for the CDR3: TGCAGTGCTAGTGGAATAGATTCACAGCATTTT. Amino acid sequence: CSASGIDSQHF. The gene calls are TRBV20-1 and TRBJ1-5; the D is unclear. The CDR3 totals 11 residues. V was clipped by 3 bases and J by 13 bases, with 13 bases between them. Germline V CDR1 and CDR2: DFQATT, SNEGSKA (reference sequence).

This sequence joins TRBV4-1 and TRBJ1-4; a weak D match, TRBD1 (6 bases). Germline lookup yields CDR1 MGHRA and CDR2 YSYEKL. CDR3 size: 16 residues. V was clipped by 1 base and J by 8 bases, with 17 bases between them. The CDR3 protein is CASSQVRGSALEKLFF. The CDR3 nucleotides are TGCGCCAGCAGCCAAGTAAGGGGGAGCGCACTAGAAAAACTGTTTTTT.

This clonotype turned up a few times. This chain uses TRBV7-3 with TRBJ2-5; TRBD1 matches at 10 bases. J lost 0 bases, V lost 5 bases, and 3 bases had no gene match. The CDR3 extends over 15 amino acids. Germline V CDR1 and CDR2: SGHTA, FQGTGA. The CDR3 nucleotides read TGTGCCAGCAGCCCGGGGACAGGGGACCAAGAGACCCAGTACTTC. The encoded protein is CASSPGTGDQETQYF.

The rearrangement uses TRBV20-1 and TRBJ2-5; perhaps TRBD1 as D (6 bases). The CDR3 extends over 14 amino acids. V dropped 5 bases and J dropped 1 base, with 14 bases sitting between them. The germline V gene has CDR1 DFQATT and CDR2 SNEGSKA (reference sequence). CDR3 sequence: CSALRTETQETQYF. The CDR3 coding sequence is TGCAGTGCTCTCCGGACAGAGACCCAAGAGACCCAGTACTTC.

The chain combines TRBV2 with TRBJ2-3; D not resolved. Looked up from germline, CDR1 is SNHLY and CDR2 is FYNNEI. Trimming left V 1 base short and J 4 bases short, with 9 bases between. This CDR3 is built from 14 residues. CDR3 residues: CASSEGLLPDTQYF. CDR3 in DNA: TGTGCCAGCAGTGAAGGACTGCTTCCAGATACGCAGTATTTT.

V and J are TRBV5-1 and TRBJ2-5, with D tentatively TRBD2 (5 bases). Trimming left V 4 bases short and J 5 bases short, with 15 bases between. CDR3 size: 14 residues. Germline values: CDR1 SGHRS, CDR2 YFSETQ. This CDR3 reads CASSQSGIGETQYF. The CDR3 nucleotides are TGCGCCAGCAGCCAATCGGGGATTGGGGAGACCCAGTACTTC.

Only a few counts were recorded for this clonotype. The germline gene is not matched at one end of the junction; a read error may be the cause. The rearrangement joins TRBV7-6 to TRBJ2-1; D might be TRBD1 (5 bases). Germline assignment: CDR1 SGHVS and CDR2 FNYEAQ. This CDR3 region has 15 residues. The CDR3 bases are TGTGCCAGCAGCTTAGCGTACGGCAGGGCCAATGGGCAGTTCTTC. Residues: CASSLAYGRANGQFF.

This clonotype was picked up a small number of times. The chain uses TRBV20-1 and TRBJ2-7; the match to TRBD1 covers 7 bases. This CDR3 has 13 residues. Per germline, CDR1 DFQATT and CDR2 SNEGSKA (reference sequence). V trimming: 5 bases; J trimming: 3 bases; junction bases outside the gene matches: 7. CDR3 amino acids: CSAARDSNYEQYF. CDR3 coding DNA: TGCAGTGCTGCCCGGGACAGCAACTACGAGCAGTACTTC.

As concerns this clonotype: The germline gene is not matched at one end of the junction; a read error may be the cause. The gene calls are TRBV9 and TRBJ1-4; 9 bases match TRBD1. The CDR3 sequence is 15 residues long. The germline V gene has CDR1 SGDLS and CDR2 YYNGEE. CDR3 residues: CASSAQDRGNGKLFF. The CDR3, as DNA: TGTGCCAGCAGCGCGCAGGACAGGGGTAATGGAAAACTGTTTTTT.

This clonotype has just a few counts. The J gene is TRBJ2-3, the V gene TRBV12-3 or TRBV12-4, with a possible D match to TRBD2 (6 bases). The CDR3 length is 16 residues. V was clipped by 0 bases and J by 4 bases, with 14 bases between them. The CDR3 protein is CASSLAAGLRADTQYF. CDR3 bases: TGTGCCAGCAGTTTAGCCGCGGGGTTGAGAGCAGATACGCAGTATTTT.

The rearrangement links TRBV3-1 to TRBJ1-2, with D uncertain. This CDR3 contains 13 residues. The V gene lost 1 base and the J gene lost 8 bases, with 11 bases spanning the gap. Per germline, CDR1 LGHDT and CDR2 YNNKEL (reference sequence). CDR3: CASSQGPLWGYTF. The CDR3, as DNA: TGTGCCAGCAGCCAAGGACCCTTATGGGGCTACACCTTC. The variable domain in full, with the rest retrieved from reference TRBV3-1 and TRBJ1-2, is DTAVSQTPKYLVTQMGNDKSIKCEQNLGHDTMYWYKQDSKKFLKIMFSYNNKELIINETVPNRFSPKSPDKAHLNLHINSLELGDSAVYFCASSQGPLWGYTFGSGTRLTVV.